This T cell receptor beta chain was sequenced in a study of neurological immune-mediated disorders. Noted time point: longitudinal time-point 2. The cDNA was synthesized by 5'RACE incorporating 10-nucleotide random UMIs. TCRdb passed the 5' RACE reads through MiXCR, listing each CDR3 protein once. The sample records about 90,000 distinct CDR3 sequences, roughly an eighth being singletons. This clonotype came up many times. J lost 4 bases, V lost 4 bases, and 2 bases had no gene match. Germline V gene sequence: CDR1 LGHNT, CDR2 FRNRAP. There are 13 residues in the CDR3. Sequencing used PBMCs. The chain is built from TRBV12-5 and TRBJ1-1; 8 bases align to TRBD1. The sequence was collected from a female donor with HTLV-1-associated myelopathy (HAM/TSP). The CDR3, as DNA: TGTGCTAGTGGTTGGACAGGGACCACTGAAGCTTTCTTT. Its translation is CASGWTGTTEAFF.